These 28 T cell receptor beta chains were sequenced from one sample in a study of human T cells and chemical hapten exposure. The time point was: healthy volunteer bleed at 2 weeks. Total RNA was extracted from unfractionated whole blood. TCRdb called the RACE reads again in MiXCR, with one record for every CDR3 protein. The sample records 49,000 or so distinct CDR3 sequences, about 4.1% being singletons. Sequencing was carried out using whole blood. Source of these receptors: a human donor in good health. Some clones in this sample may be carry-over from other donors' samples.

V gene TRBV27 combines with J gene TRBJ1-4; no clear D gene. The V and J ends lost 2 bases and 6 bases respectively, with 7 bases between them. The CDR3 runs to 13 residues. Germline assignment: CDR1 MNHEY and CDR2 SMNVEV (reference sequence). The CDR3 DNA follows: TGTGCCAGCAGTTTAAACCGATATGAAAAACTGTTTTTT. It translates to CASSLNRYEKLFF. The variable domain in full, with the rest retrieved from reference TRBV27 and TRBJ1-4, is EAQVTQNPRYLITVTGKKLTVTCSQNMNHEYMSWYRQDPGLGLRQIYYSMNVEVTDKGDVPEGYKVSRKEKRNFPLILESPSPNQTSLYFCASSLNRYEKLFFGSGTQLSVL.

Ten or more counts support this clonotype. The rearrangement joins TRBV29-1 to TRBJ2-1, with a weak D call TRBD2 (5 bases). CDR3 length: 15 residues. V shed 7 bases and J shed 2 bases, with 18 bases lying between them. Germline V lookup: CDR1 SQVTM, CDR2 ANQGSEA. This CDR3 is CSASPPPSTYNEQFF. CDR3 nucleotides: TGCAGCGCCTCCCCTCCCCCTAGCACCTACAATGAGCAGTTCTTC.

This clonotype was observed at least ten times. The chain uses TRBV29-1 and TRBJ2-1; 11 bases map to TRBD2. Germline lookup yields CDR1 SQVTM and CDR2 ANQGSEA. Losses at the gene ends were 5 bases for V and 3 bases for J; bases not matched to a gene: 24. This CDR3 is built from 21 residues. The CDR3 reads CSVQTRYRDRALAGDYNEQFF. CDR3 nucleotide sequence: TGCAGCGTTCAAACACGCTACCGGGACAGGGCACTAGCGGGAGACTACAATGAGCAGTTCTTC.

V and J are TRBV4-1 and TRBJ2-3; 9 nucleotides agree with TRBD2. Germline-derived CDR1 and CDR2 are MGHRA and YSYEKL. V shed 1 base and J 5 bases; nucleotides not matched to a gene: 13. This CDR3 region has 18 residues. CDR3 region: CASSQARLGAGGLDTQYF. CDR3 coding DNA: TGCGCCAGCAGCCAAGCCCGCCTGGGAGCGGGAGGTTTAGATACGCAGTATTTT.

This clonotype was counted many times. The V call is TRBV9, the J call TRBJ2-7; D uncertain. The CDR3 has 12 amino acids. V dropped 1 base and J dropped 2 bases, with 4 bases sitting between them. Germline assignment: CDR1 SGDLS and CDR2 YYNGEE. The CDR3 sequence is CASSVNAYEQYF. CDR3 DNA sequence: TGTGCCAGCAGCGTAAATGCCTACGAGCAGTACTTC. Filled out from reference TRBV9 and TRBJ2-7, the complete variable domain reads DSGVTQTPKHLITATGQRVTLRCSPRSGDLSVYWYQQSLDQGLQFLIQYYNGEERAKGNILERFSAQQFPDLHSELNLSSLELGDSALYFCASSVNAYEQYFGPGTRLTVT.

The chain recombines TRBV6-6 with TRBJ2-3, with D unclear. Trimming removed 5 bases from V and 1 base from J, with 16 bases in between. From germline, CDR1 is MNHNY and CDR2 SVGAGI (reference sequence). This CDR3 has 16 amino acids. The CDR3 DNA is TGTGCCAGCAGTCTCCGGGTAGCTGGGGGCACAGATACGCAGTATTTT. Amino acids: CASSLRVAGGTDTQYF.

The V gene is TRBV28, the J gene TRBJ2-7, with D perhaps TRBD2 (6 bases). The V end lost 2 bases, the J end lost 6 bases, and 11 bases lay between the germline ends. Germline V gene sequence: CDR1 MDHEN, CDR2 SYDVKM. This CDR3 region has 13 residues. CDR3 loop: CASSLKIGGEQYF. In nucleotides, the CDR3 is TGTGCCAGCAGTTTAAAAATCGGGGGCGAGCAGTACTTC.

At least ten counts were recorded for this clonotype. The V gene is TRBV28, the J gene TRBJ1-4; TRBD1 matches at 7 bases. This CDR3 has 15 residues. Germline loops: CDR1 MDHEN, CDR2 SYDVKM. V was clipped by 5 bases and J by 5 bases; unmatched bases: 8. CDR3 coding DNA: TGTGCCAGCAGTATCCCCGGGACAGTGAATGAAAAACTGTTTTTT. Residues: CASSIPGTVNEKLFF.

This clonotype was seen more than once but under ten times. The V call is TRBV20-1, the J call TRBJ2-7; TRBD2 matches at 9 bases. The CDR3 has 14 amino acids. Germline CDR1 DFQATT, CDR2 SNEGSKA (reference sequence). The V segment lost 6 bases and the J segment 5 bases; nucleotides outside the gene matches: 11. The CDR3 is CSASSGSGIHEQYF. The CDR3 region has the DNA TGCAGTGCAAGTAGCGGGAGCGGTATCCACGAGCAGTACTTC.

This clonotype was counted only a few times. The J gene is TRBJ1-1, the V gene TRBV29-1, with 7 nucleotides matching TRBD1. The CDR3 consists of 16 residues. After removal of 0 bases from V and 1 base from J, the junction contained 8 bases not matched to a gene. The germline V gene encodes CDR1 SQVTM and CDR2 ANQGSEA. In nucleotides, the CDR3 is TGCAGCGTTGAAGATCGAGGGGGCAGGGCGAACACTGAAGCTTTCTTT. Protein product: CSVEDRGGRANTEAFF.

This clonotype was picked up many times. The CDR3 nucleotides read TGTGCCAGCAGCCCTCGGGCCGGACAGGAGACCCTAGTTGCCTACGAGCAGTACTTC. Its translation: CASSPRAGQETLVAYEQYF. The V gene is TRBV7-9, the J gene TRBJ2-7, with 7 bases that match TRBD1. CDR1 and CDR2 from the germline V gene are SEHNR and FQNEAQ (reference sequence). J lost 2 bases, V lost 5 bases, and 21 bases had no gene match. CDR3 length equals 19 residues.

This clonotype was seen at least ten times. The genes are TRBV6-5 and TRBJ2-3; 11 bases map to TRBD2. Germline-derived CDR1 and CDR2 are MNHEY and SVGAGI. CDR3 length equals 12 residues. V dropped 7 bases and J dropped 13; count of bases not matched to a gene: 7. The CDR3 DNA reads TGTGCCAGCAACCAACTAGCGGGAGTAGAGTATTTT. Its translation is CASNQLAGVEYF.

CDR3 sequence (DNA): TGTGCCAGTGGTTGGGGGATGAACACTGAAGCTTTCTTT. Its protein product is CASGWGMNTEAFF. The chain has TRBV2 and TRBJ1-1; tentative D call: TRBD1 (5 bases). The CDR3 has 13 residues. Per germline, CDR1 SNHLY and CDR2 FYNNEI. The ends were cut back, 9 bases at V and 0 bases at J, with 11 bases in the middle.

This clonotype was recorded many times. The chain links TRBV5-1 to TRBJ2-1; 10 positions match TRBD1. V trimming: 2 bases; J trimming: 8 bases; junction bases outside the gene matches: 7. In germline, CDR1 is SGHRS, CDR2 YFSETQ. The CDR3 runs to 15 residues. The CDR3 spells CASSFRDRGQYEQFF. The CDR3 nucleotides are TGCGCCAGCAGCTTCCGGGACAGGGGACAATATGAGCAGTTCTTC.

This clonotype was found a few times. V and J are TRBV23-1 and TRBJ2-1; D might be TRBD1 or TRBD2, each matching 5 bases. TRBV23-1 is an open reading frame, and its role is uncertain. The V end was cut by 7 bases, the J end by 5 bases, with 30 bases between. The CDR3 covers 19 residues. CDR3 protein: CASTRRRTSTLGDNNEQFF. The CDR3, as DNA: TGCGCCAGCACCCGCAGGAGAACTAGTACATTAGGGGATAACAATGAGCAGTTCTTC.

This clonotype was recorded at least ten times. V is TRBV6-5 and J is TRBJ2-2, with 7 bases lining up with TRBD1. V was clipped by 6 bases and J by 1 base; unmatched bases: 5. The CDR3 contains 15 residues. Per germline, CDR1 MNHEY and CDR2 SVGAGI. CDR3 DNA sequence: TGTGCCAGCAGCCGGGACAGACAGAACACCGGGGAGCTGTTTTTT. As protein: CASSRDRQNTGELFF.

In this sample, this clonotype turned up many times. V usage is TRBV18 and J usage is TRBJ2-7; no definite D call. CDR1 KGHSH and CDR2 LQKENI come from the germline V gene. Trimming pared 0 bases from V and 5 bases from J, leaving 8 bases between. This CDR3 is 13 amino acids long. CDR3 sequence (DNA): TGTGCCAGCTCACCACCGGTCAGGAACGAGCAGTACTTC. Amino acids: CASSPPVRNEQYF.

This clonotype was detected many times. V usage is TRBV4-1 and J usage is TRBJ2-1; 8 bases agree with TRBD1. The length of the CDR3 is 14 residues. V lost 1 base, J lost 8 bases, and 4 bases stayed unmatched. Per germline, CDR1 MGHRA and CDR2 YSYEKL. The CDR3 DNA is TGCGCCAGCAGCCAAGGACAGGGGCGGGATGAGCAGTTCTTC. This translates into CASSQGQGRDEQFF.

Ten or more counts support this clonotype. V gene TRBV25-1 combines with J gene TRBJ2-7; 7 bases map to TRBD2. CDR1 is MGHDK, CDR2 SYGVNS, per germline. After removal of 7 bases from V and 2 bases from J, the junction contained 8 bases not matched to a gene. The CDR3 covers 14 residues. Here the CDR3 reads CASTSLSGPYEQYF. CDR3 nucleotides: TGTGCCAGCACCTCCCTTAGCGGGCCCTACGAGCAGTACTTC.

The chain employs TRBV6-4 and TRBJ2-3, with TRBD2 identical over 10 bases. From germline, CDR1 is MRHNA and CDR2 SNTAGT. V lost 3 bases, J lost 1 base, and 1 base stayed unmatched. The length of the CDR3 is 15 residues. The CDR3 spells CASSEGTSGTDTQYF. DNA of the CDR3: TGTGCCAGCAGTGAGGGGACTAGCGGCACAGATACGCAGTATTTT.

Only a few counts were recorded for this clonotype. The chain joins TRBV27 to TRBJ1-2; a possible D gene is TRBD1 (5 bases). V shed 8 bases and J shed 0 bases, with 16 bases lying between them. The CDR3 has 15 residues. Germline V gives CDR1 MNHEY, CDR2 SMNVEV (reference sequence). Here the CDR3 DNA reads TGTGCCAGCGGAGAGGTCGCAGGGACTAACTATGGCTACACCTTC. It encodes CASGEVAGTNYGYTF.

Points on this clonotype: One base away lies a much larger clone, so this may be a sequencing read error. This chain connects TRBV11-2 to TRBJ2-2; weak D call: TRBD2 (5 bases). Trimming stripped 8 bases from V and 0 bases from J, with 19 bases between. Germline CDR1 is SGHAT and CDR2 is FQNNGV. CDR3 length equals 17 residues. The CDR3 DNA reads TGTGCCAGCGGCCCCGGGTCCTGGGAGTCGAACACCGGGGAGCTGTTTTTT. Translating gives CASGPGSWESNTGELFF.

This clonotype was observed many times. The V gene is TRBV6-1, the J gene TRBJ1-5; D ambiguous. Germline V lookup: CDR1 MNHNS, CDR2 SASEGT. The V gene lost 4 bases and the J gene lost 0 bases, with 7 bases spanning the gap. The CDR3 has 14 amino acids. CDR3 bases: TGTGCCAGCAGTGGACAATATAGCAATCAGCCCCAGCATTTT. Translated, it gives CASSGQYSNQPQHF.

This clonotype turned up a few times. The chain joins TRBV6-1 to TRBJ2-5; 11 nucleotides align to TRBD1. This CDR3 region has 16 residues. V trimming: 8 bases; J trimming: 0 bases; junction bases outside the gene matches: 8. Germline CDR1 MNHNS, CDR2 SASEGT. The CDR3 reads CASSTRDRGYQETQYF. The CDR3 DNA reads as TGTGCCAGCTCAACCAGGGACAGGGGGTACCAAGAGACCCAGTACTTC.

As DNA, the CDR3 is TGTGCCAGCTCGGGAGGTATTACCTACAATGAGCAGTTCTTC. It yields the protein CASSGGITYNEQFF. This chain uses TRBV18 with TRBJ2-1, with a weak D call TRBD2 (6 bases). The ends were cut back, 6 bases at V and 2 bases at J, with 11 bases in the middle. Germline V gives CDR1 KGHSH, CDR2 LQKENI. CDR3 length equals 14 residues.

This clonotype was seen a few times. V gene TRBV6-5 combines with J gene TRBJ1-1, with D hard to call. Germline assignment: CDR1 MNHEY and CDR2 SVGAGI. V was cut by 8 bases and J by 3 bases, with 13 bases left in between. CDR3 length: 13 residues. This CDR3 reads CASYGRGYTEAFF. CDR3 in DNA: TGTGCCAGCTACGGGCGGGGTTACACTGAAGCTTTCTTT.

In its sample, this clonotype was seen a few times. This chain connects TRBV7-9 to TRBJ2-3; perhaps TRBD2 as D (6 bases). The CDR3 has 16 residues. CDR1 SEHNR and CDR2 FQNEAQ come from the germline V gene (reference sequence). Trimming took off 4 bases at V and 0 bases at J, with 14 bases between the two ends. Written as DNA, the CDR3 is TGTGCCAGCAGCTCCCGACTAGGCCCGAGCACAGATACGCAGTATTTT. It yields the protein CASSSRLGPSTDTQYF.

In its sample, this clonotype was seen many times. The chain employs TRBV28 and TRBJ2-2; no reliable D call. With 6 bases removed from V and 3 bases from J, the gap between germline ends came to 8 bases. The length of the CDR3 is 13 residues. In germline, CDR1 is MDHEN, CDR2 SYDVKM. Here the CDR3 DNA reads TGTGCCAGCAGCCCCCCTGACACCGGGGAGCTGTTTTTT. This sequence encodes CASSPPDTGELFF.